This section outlines one T cell receptor (beta chain) sequence together with its context. This specimen belongs to a study of blood T cell repertoires in COVID-19. Across the whole study: The United States, Italy and Spain provided the acute and convalescent COVID-19 samples. In each case, the material was cDNA or gDNA derived from T cells, B-cell-depleted T cells, or PBMCs.

V was clipped by 5 bases and J by 6 bases, with 22 bases between them. The CDR3 consists of 16 residues. The germline V gene encodes CDR1 LNHDA and CDR2 SQIVND (reference sequence). Original handling: From reference gene primer amplification, estimates of nucleated cell counts were derived. Produced via immunoSEQ multiplex PCR; TCRdb's table is partial and in-frame only. That table supplies the V and J calls and clone size; D and trimming were determined from the DNA. The data contain 25,000 or so clones, around 84% of them singletons. The genes are TRBV19 and TRBJ1-2; weak D call: TRBD1 (6 bases). The receptor was isolated from a woman over 75 with acute or convalescent COVID-19. The sequenced sample was peripheral blood. The CDR3 here is CASSFRQVVGVHGYTF. The CDR3 nucleotides read TGTGCCAGTAGTTTCCGACAGGTGGTCGGCGTGCATGGCTACACCTTC.